The 25 T cell receptor beta chains presented below share a single source sample, sequenced in a study of T cells in Graves' hyperthyroidism and ophthalmopathy. Regions amplified from RNA transcripts were the TCR beta CDR3 regions. The HTBI primer set drove a first-round RT-PCR of the TCR CDR3. In TCRdb, the multiplex PCR reads were re-called with MiXCR into one record per CDR3 protein. The sample has 300,000 to 400,000 distinct CDR3 sequences, roughly 23% seen once; the top ten hold under 55%. The source material was blood. These receptor sequences come from a woman aged 45 to 65 with Graves' hyperthyroidism.

This clonotype was detected a few times. This chain connects TRBV7-3 to TRBJ1-3; D is unclear. V gave up 10 bases and J gave up 4 bases, with 14 bases separating them. The CDR3 covers 13 residues. Germline CDR1 and CDR2: SGHTA and FQGTGA. The CDR3, as DNA: TGTGCCATCCACTCTGAGACCGGAAACACCATATATTTT. This gives the protein CAIHSETGNTIYF.

This clonotype turned up a few times. This chain connects TRBV29-1 to TRBJ1-1, with D unclear. The germline V gene encodes CDR1 SQVTM and CDR2 ANQGSEA. This CDR3 region has 10 residues. Trimming left V 6 bases short and J 0 bases short, with 2 bases between. For the CDR3, the DNA is TGCAGCGTCATGAACACTGAAGCTTTCTTT. It encodes CSVMNTEAFF.

Details on this clonotype: A much larger clone differs from this one at a single base, so this may be a read error. The rearrangement joins TRBV18 to TRBJ2-3; 12 nucleotides match TRBD1. The CDR3 is 15 amino acids. V lost 4 bases to trimming and J lost 2 bases; unmatched junction nucleotides: 1. The germline gives CDR1 KGHSH, CDR2 LQKENI. CDR3 loop: CASSRDRGLTDTQYF. The CDR3 bases are TGTGCCAGCTCACGGGACAGGGGGCTCACAGATACGCAGTATTTT.

In this sample, this clonotype turned up a few times. The chain is built from TRBV25-1 and TRBJ2-7; possibly TRBD1 for D (6 bases). V lost 4 bases and J 3 bases, leaving 19 bases between the germline ends. This CDR3 contains 16 residues. The germline V gene has CDR1 MGHDK and CDR2 SYGVNS. CDR3 nucleotide sequence: TGTGCCAGCAGTGGAGAGGACGGACAGACCCTCTACGAGCAGTACTTC. As protein: CASSGEDGQTLYEQYF.

This clonotype was detected a few times. V usage is TRBV7-3 and J usage is TRBJ2-1, with 7 bases that match TRBD2. Germline CDR1 is SGHTA and CDR2 is FQGTGA. The V gene end was trimmed by 2 bases and the J gene end by 7 bases; junction bases not matched to a gene: 8. The CDR3 is made up of 15 amino acids. As DNA, the CDR3 is TGTGCCAGCAGCTTAGTACAGTCCGGGGGGAATGAGCAGTTCTTC. Translation: CASSLVQSGGNEQFF.

This clonotype was seen at least ten times. The CDR3 DNA reads as TGTGCCTGGAGTCAGGGGGACCCCGGGGAGCTGTTTTTT. Translated, it gives CAWSQGDPGELFF. The V and J genes are TRBV30 and TRBJ2-2; 7 bases map to TRBD1. V lost 2 bases to trimming and J lost 6 bases; unmatched junction nucleotides: 3. The CDR3 consists of 13 residues. The germline CDR1 and CDR2 sequences are GTSNPN and SVGIG (reference sequence).

This clonotype was counted only a few times. This sequence joins TRBV20-1 and TRBJ2-4; weak D call: TRBD1 (6 bases). Germline assignment: CDR1 DFQATT and CDR2 SNEGSKA (reference sequence). Trimming cost V 4 bases and J 0 bases, with 13 bases left between them. CDR3 length equals 15 residues. CDR3 DNA sequence: TGCAGTGCTATCGGCCAGGGGCTAGCCAAAAACATTCAGTACTTC. It is translated as CSAIGQGLAKNIQYF.

This clonotype has only a few counts. The V call is TRBV11-3, the J call TRBJ1-2; D gene uncertain. Germline CDR1 is SGHNT and CDR2 is YENEEA. The V end lost 1 base, the J end lost 0 bases, and 12 bases lay between the germline ends. The CDR3 is 16 residues long. CDR3 bases: TGTGCCAGCAGCTTAGGTGCAGGTTCAGCTAACTATGGCTACACCTTC. It yields the protein CASSLGAGSANYGYTF.

The V call is TRBV9, the J call TRBJ2-1; a weak D match, TRBD2 (6 bases). CDR3 size: 16 residues. Germline CDR1 SGDLS, CDR2 YYNGEE. V was cut by 0 bases and J by 1 base, with 11 bases left in between. The CDR3 DNA follows: TGTGCCAGCAGCGTAGATGAGACTAGATCCTACAATGAGCAGTTCTTC. Protein sequence: CASSVDETRSYNEQFF.

This clonotype was seen at least ten times. The chain carries TRBV6-1 and TRBJ2-5; tentative D call: TRBD1 (6 bases). Trimming removed 6 bases from V and 7 bases from J, with 15 bases in between. The CDR3 totals 13 residues. Germline assignment: CDR1 MNHNS and CDR2 SASEGT. Here the CDR3 DNA reads TGTGCCAGCAGCCCTACAGGGATGGCGACCCAGTACTTC. This gives the protein CASSPTGMATQYF.

Remarks on this clonotype: The junction departs from germline at one end; a sequencing error may be responsible. V usage is TRBV10-2 and J usage is TRBJ2-7; 8 nucleotides align to TRBD1. This CDR3 has 15 residues. The germline CDR1 and CDR2 sequences are WSHSY and SAAADI. In DNA, the CDR3 is TGTGCCAGCAGTGCCCAGGGGGCGCGGTATTACGAGCAGTACTTC. Translating gives CASSAQGARYYEQYF.

This clonotype was seen repeatedly, ten times or more. The chain combines TRBV6-6 with TRBJ1-2, with D perhaps matching TRBD1 (5 bases). V lost 2 bases, J lost 4 bases, and 11 bases lay in between. The CDR3 runs 14 residues. Germline V gene sequence: CDR1 MNHNY, CDR2 SVGAGI (reference sequence). CDR3 residues: CASSYRQGIYGYTF. CDR3 nucleotide sequence: TGTGCCAGCAGTTACAGGCAGGGCATCTATGGCTACACCTTC.

The chain is built from TRBV11-1 and TRBJ1-1, with TRBD1 matching over 12 bases. Germline CDR1 SGHAT, CDR2 FQDESV (reference sequence). The CDR3 extends over 17 amino acids. J was trimmed by 1 base and V by 5 bases; bases with no gene match: 8. The CDR3 DNA sequence: TGTGCCAGCAGCCCCGGGACAGGGGGCGCGGGGAACACTGAAGCTTTCTTT. This encodes CASSPGTGGAGNTEAFF.

This clonotype was detected many times. This chain joins TRBV14 and TRBJ2-1; TRBD1 aligns across 9 bases. J gave up 6 bases and V 2 bases, and 5 bases lay outside the gene matches. This CDR3 spans 15 amino acids. CDR1 is SGHDN, CDR2 FVKESK, per germline. DNA of the CDR3: TGTGCCAGCAGCCAATCACTACAGGGGGCCAATGAGCAGTTCTTC. Translated, it gives CASSQSLQGANEQFF.

This clonotype was observed a single time. The V gene is TRBV11-2, the J gene TRBJ2-7; maybe TRBD1 (6 bases). The CDR3 is 15 amino acids. Trimming removed 7 bases at V and 0 bases at J, with 16 bases between. Germline V lookup: CDR1 SGHAT, CDR2 FQNNGV. CDR3 in amino acids: CASTFRTESSYEQYF. The CDR3 nucleotides read TGTGCCAGCACCTTTCGGACAGAGAGCTCCTACGAGCAGTACTTC. Drawing the rest from reference TRBV11-2 and TRBJ2-7, the complete variable domain is EAGVAQSPRYKIIEKRQSVAFWCNPISGHATLYWYQQILGQGPKLLIQFQNNGVVDDSQLPKDRFSAERLKGVDSTLKIQPAKLEDSAVYLCASTFRTESSYEQYFGPGTRLTVT.

The rearrangement joins TRBV5-1 to TRBJ2-7; D possibly matches TRBD1 or TRBD2 (5 bases each). Germline V CDR1 and CDR2: SGHRS, YFSETQ. The CDR3 sequence is 16 residues long. The V end lost 2 bases, the J end lost 6 bases, and 21 bases lay between the germline ends. The CDR3 reads CASSFGASRPGVEQYF. Written as DNA, the CDR3 is TGCGCCAGCAGCTTTGGGGCGAGTAGGCCCGGGGTCGAGCAGTACTTC.

This clonotype was recorded many times. This chain uses TRBV2 with TRBJ1-2; D uncertain. The CDR3 covers 13 residues. Germline values: CDR1 SNHLY, CDR2 FYNNEI. V gave up 4 bases and J gave up 4 bases, with 10 bases separating them. CDR3 coding DNA: TGTGCCAGCAGTGTGGTCCGGAGCTATGGCTACACCTTC. It translates to CASSVVRSYGYTF.

This chain links TRBV18 with TRBJ1-1; no reliable D call. The CDR3 is made up of 14 amino acids. Germline V CDR1 and CDR2: KGHSH, LQKENI. V was clipped by 5 bases and J by 4 bases, with 14 bases between them. The CDR3 reads CASSVAGSGTEAFF. CDR3 in DNA: TGTGCCAGCTCAGTGGCGGGTTCGGGCACTGAAGCTTTCTTT. The complete variable domain, with remaining parts taken from reference TRBV18 and TRBJ1-1, reads NAGVMQNPRHLVRRRGQEARLRCSPMKGHSHVYWYRQLPEEGLKFMVYLQKENIIDESGMPKERFSAEFPKEGPSILRIQQVVRGDSAAYFCASSVAGSGTEAFFGQGTRLTVV.

On this clonotype itself: Since a much larger clone is just one base distant, this may be a read error. The chain joins TRBV30 to TRBJ2-6; 8 nucleotides line up with TRBD1. Germline V gene sequence: CDR1 GTSNPN, CDR2 SVGIG (reference sequence). CDR3 size: 16 residues. Trimming cost V 3 bases and J 1 base; bases outside gene matches: 5. In DNA, the CDR3 is TGTGCCTGGAGCTTGTACAGGGGGTCTGGGGCCAACGTCCTGACTTTC. Encoded protein: CAWSLYRGSGANVLTF.

V is TRBV12-3 or TRBV12-4 and J is TRBJ1-1; maybe TRBD1 (5 bases). The CDR3 covers 14 residues. Trimming took 4 bases from V and 5 from J, leaving 14 bases between them. CDR3 nucleotides: TGTGCCAGCAGTTCGCAGCAGGGTCGTACTGAAGCTTTCTTT. It specifies CASSSQQGRTEAFF.

This clonotype was seen ten or more times. The chain couples TRBV28 to TRBJ1-5; the D is unclear. This CDR3 comprises 15 residues. V was cut by 7 bases and J by 0 bases, with 13 bases left in between. CDR1 is MDHEN, CDR2 SYDVKM, per germline. The CDR3 DNA follows: TGTGCCAGCACAGGCGAGAACTATAGCAATCAGCCCCAGCATTTT. This codes for CASTGENYSNQPQHF.

The chain couples TRBV27 to TRBJ2-1; 8 bases match TRBD2. The germline V gene has CDR1 MNHEY and CDR2 SMNVEV (reference sequence). V gave up 7 bases and J gave up 2 bases; unmatched junction bases: 7. The CDR3 length is 15 residues. The CDR3 coding sequence is TGTGCCAGCACTCGGCAGGGACTAGCCTACAATGAGCAGTTCTTC. This gives the protein CASTRQGLAYNEQFF.

This clonotype was detected ten times or more. V gene TRBV11-2 combines with J gene TRBJ1-2, with D maybe TRBD1 (5 bases). In germline, CDR1 is SGHAT, CDR2 FQNNGV. Trimming stripped 4 bases from V and 4 bases from J, with 16 bases between. The CDR3 has 15 residues. The CDR3 protein is CASSSLVRDRYGYTF. The CDR3 DNA reads as TGTGCCAGCAGCTCCCTTGTCAGGGATCGCTATGGCTACACCTTC.

The chain employs TRBV6-1 and TRBJ2-4, with a possible D match to TRBD1 (6 bases). Germline V gene data show CDR1 as MNHNS and CDR2 as SASEGT. V dropped 3 bases and J dropped 3 bases, with 9 bases sitting between them. This CDR3 is built from 14 residues. The CDR3 DNA is TGTGCCAGCAGTGAGACAGGTGACAAAAACATTCAGTACTTC. It encodes CASSETGDKNIQYF.

This clonotype was picked up many times. The chain is built from TRBV18 and TRBJ1-6, with 8 bases that match TRBD1. The CDR3 contains 14 residues. Germline assignment: CDR1 KGHSH and CDR2 LQKENI. V was clipped by 2 bases and J by 7 bases; unmatched bases: 1. The CDR3 DNA reads as TGTGCCAGCTCACCAAGACAGGGGAATTCACCCCTCCACTTT. Encoded protein: CASSPRQGNSPLHF.